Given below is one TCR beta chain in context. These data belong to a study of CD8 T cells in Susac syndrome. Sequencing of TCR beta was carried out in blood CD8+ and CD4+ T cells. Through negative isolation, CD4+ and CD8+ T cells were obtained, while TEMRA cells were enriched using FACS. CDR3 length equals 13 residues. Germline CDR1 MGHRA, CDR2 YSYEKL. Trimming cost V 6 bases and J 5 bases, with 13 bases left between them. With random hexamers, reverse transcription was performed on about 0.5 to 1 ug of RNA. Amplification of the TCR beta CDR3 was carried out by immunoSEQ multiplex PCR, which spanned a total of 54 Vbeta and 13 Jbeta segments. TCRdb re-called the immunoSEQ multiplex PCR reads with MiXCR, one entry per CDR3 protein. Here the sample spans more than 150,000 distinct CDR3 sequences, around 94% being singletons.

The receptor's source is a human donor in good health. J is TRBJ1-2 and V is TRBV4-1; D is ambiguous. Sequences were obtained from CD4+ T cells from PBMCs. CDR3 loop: CASRRLGNYGYTF. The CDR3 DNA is TGCGCCAGCAGGCGTTTGGGGAATTATGGCTACACCTTC.